One and the same sample provided the 31 T cell receptor beta chains below, sequenced in a study of T cells expressing NK-cell markers. TCRdb reprocessed the 5' RACE reads and stores each CDR3 protein as one record, lacking DNA. Its table records approximately 150,000 distinct CDR3 sequences. Material for sequencing was blood T cells: a sorted CD56 or NKG2C T cell subset, CD4+ or CD8+ T cells, or bulk PBMC T cells (not recorded which). The receptors originated from a man between 18 and 29 years old in good health.

V is TRBV20-1 and J is TRBJ2-4; TCRdb gives TRBD2 as the D gene, but with no DNA this cannot be confirmed. There are 15 residues in the CDR3. Germline CDR1 reads DFQATT; CDR2 reads SNEGSKA (reference sequence). The CDR3 spells CSARVQREAKNIQYF.

The CDR3 protein is CASSLVTSGSLTDTQYF. V gene TRBV5-1 combines with J gene TRBJ2-3; TCRdb's D gene call, TRBD2, goes unchecked for lack of DNA. The germline V gene has CDR1 SGHRS and CDR2 YFSETQ. The CDR3 runs 17 residues.

The chain uses TRBV5-5 and TRBJ2-1; without DNA, the TCRdb call of TRBD1 cannot be checked. CDR1 is SGHKS and CDR2 is YYEKEE in the germline V gene (reference sequence). This CDR3 spans 16 amino acids. The CDR3 loop reads CASSLIPGGVPNEQFF.

This chain joins TRBV7-9 and TRBJ2-1; TCRdb outputs TRBD2, but without DNA this stays unchecked. Germline assignment: CDR1 SEHNR and CDR2 FQNEAQ (reference sequence). This CDR3 is 13 amino acids long. CDR3: CASSWSTSGGQFF.

The chain employs TRBV6-5 and TRBJ2-1; TCRdb calls TRBD2, which cannot be checked without DNA. The CDR3 length is 16 residues. Germline V gene data show CDR1 as MNHEY and CDR2 as SVGAGI. CDR3 loop: CASSYLGLAGGEEQFF.

The gene calls are TRBV4-3 and TRBJ1-5; the TCRdb call, TRBD1, lacks DNA for checking. Germline CDR1 reads LGHNA; CDR2 reads YSLEER. This CDR3 is built from 16 residues. The CDR3 reads CASSQDSDTGNQPQHF.

The chain carries TRBV15 and TRBJ2-3; no DNA is available, so the TRBD1 call from TCRdb remains unchecked. Germline-derived CDR1 and CDR2 are LNHNV and YYDKDF (reference sequence). This CDR3 has 13 residues. The CDR3 reads CATSRGTDNRQYF. The full variable domain, its missing parts supplied by reference TRBV15 and TRBJ2-3, is DAMVIQNPRYQVTQFGKPVTLSCSQTLNHNVMYWYQQKSSQAPKLLFHYYDKDFNNEADTPDNFQSRRPNTSFCFLDIRSPGLGDTAMYLCATSRGTDNRQYFGPGTRLTVL.

J is TRBJ2-1 and V is TRBV29-1; the TCRdb D gene call, TRBD2, has no DNA to confirm it. Germline CDR1 reads SQVTM; CDR2 reads ANQGSEA. The length of the CDR3 is 17 residues. CDR3 region: CSVEDGAGTSGDNEQFF.

The CDR3 spells CASSPRGRSSYNEQFF. This chain uses TRBV7-6 with TRBJ2-1; TCRdb names TRBD1, which stays unverified in the absence of DNA. This CDR3 has 16 residues. The germline V gene has CDR1 SGHVS and CDR2 FNYEAQ.

The gene calls are TRBV6-1 and TRBJ2-3; the D call from TCRdb, TRBD2, cannot be confirmed without DNA. CDR3 length: 15 amino acids. Germline lookup yields CDR1 MNHNS and CDR2 SASEGT. CDR3 region: CASSEPAGGTDTQYF.

The rearrangement joins TRBV12-3 or TRBV12-4 to TRBJ2-7; checking the TCRdb D call of TRBD2 is not possible without DNA. CDR3 size: 15 residues. This chain's CDR3 is CASRSSREVTYEQYF.

The chain links TRBV6-5 to TRBJ1-1. From germline, CDR1 is MNHEY and CDR2 SVGAGI. This CDR3 region has 15 residues. CDR3 sequence: CASSYIAGVITEAFF.

The chain carries TRBV7-9 and TRBJ2-2. In germline, CDR1 is SEHNR, CDR2 FQNEAQ (reference sequence). This CDR3 is 13 amino acids long. The CDR3 sequence is CAANRGVTGELFF. The variable domain in full, completed from reference TRBV7-9 and TRBJ2-2, reads DTGVSQNPRHKITKRGQNVTFRCDPISEHNRLYWYRQTLGQGPEFLTYFQNEAQLEKSRLLSDRFSAERPKGSFSTLEIQRTEQGDSAMYLCAANRGVTGELFFGEGSRLTVL.

The chain combines TRBV7-3 with TRBJ2-1; TCRdb's D call of TRBD1 is untestable without DNA. The CDR3 sequence is 14 residues long. Germline values: CDR1 SGHTA, CDR2 FQGTGA. The CDR3: CASSDGQGMDEQFF.

This CDR3 reads CASSLALGRGLVVPDTQYF. The rearrangement uses TRBV7-2 and TRBJ2-3; as DNA is missing, the TRBD2 call by TCRdb cannot be tested. The germline CDR1 and CDR2 sequences are SGHTA and FQGNSA. The CDR3 covers 19 residues.

The chain links TRBV5-4 to TRBJ2-7; TCRdb proposes TRBD1, but this gene call is untestable without DNA. This CDR3 is 16 amino acids long. From germline, CDR1 is SGHNT and CDR2 YYREEE (reference sequence). CDR3 amino acids: CASSLPEDRVGYEQYF.

The gene calls are TRBV7-2 and TRBJ2-1. In germline, CDR1 is SGHTA, CDR2 FQGNSA. This CDR3 spans 12 amino acids. The CDR3: CASTLSYDEQFF.

This chain joins TRBV12-3 or TRBV12-4 and TRBJ2-4; there is no DNA to check the TCRdb D call of TRBD2. The CDR3 totals 14 residues. This CDR3 reads CASSQGLAGVIQYF.

The chain has TRBV7-2 and TRBJ2-7; absent DNA, TCRdb's TRBD1 call cannot be checked. The CDR3 covers 15 residues. Germline assignment: CDR1 SGHTA and CDR2 FQGNSA. The CDR3 is CASSRPGITTYEQYF.

The V call is TRBV7-9, the J call TRBJ2-7; TCRdb indicates TRBD2, and absent DNA this call remains unverified. CDR1 is SEHNR and CDR2 is FQNEAQ in the germline V gene (reference sequence). The CDR3 length is 15 residues. The CDR3 reads CASSLVASGSDEQYF.

V gene TRBV19 combines with J gene TRBJ1-2; the TCRdb D gene call, TRBD1, has no DNA to confirm it. CDR1 and CDR2 from the germline V gene are LNHDA and SQIVND (reference sequence). The CDR3 runs 14 residues. The CDR3 here is CASSLQGAYYGYTF.

The rearrangement joins TRBV5-4 to TRBJ2-3; the TCRdb call, TRBD1, lacks DNA for checking. The CDR3 is made up of 15 amino acids. Germline loops: CDR1 SGHNT, CDR2 YYREEE (reference sequence). CDR3 residues: CASSHTGLADMTQYF.

V is TRBV6-5 and J is TRBJ1-4. The CDR3 extends over 17 amino acids. Germline values: CDR1 MNHEY, CDR2 SVGAGI. The CDR3 is CASSYLVAGLTNEKLFF.

The chain carries TRBV11-2 and TRBJ2-1; TCRdb gives TRBD2 as the D gene, but with no DNA this cannot be confirmed. Germline V gives CDR1 SGHAT, CDR2 FQNNGV. The CDR3 contains 16 residues. The CDR3 sequence is CASSWDLAGYNNEQFF.

The chain has TRBV20-1 and TRBJ2-5. CDR1 DFQATT and CDR2 SNEGSKA come from the germline V gene (reference sequence). This CDR3 has 13 residues. CDR3 region: CSAFPPSDGTQYF.

The rearrangement links TRBV7-9 to TRBJ2-5; the D gene TCRdb calls, TRBD2, cannot be checked with no DNA. Germline loops: CDR1 SEHNR, CDR2 FQNEAQ (reference sequence). The CDR3 is 17 residues long. CDR3 region: CASSLFSSARIQETQYF.

The chain recombines TRBV19 with TRBJ2-1. Germline values: CDR1 LNHDA, CDR2 SQIVND (reference sequence). The CDR3 has 12 amino acids. CDR3 sequence: CASSIGVNEQFF.

The chain uses TRBV12-3 or TRBV12-4 and TRBJ1-5; TCRdb's D call of TRBD1 is untestable without DNA. The CDR3 runs 15 residues. CDR3 in amino acids: CASSRQGMGNQPQHF.

This chain joins TRBV10-1 and TRBJ2-5; the TCRdb D gene call, TRBD2, has no DNA to confirm it. The germline CDR1 and CDR2 sequences are WNHNN and SYGVQD (reference sequence). The CDR3 length is 16 residues. The CDR3 region is CASSDRTSGTQETQYF.

The V gene is TRBV7-8, the J gene TRBJ1-5. The germline gives CDR1 SGHVS, CDR2 FQNEAQ. CDR3 length: 15 residues. The CDR3 here is CASSLGLETRQPQHF.

The V call is TRBV19, the J call TRBJ2-1; the D gene TCRdb calls, TRBD1, cannot be checked with no DNA. CDR3 length: 16 residues. Germline CDR1 reads LNHDA; CDR2 reads SQIVND (reference sequence). This CDR3 is CASSVYRGPTYNEQFF.